The 10 T cell receptor beta chains below were found in one sample sequenced in a study of shared clonotypes between healthy human individuals. Generated by immunoSEQ multiplex PCR, the TCRdb table keeps only in-frame clones and is missing some. Of over 2 million clones listed, approximately 90% are singletons. Sequencing was performed on naive CD4+ T cells from PBMCs. Regarding subset: CD45RA+ positively selected. The receptors stem from a man in his late teens or twenties in good health. Some clones in this sample may be carry-over from other donors' samples.

The chain is built from TRBV29-1 and TRBJ2-1; TRBD2 matches 15 bases. There are 15 residues in the CDR3. Germline V lookup: CDR1 SQVTM, CDR2 ANQGSEA. The V segment lost 7 bases and the J segment 4 bases; nucleotides outside the gene matches: 5. The CDR3 loop is CSGGLAGGVYNEQFF. CDR3 sequence (DNA): TGCAGCGGTGGACTAGCGGGAGGGGTATACAATGAGCAGTTCTTC.

This clone has just one count. This chain uses TRBV6-1 with TRBJ1-1; perhaps TRBD1 as D (5 bases). V gave up 3 bases and J gave up 1 base, with 18 bases separating them. The CDR3 is 17 residues long. Germline values: CDR1 MNHNS, CDR2 SASEGT. This CDR3 reads CASSDGRVLRRNTEAFF. The CDR3 coding sequence is TGTGCCAGCAGTGATGGCAGGGTACTCCGACGGAACACTGAAGCTTTCTTT.

The chain recombines TRBV4-3 with TRBJ1-5, with D hard to call. Germline V CDR1 and CDR2: LGHNA, YSLEER. V was pared by 0 bases and J by 6 bases, with 6 bases between. The CDR3 spans 13 residues. CDR3 sequence: CASSQEVGQPQHF. CDR3 DNA sequence: TGCGCCAGCAGCCAAGAAGTCGGTCAGCCCCAGCATTTT.

The CDR3 DNA follows: TGTGCCAGTAGTTCCTCCTTAATGCCGGGAGTTCAGTTATTTGAGCAGTTCTTC. This gives the protein CASSSSLMPGVQLFEQFF. The chain combines TRBV19 with TRBJ2-1; perhaps TRBD2 as D (6 bases). Germline V gives CDR1 LNHDA, CDR2 SQIVND (reference sequence). This CDR3 contains 18 residues. Trimming left V 5 bases short and J 9 bases short, with 29 bases between.

The rearrangement links TRBV14 to TRBJ1-3; maybe TRBD1 (6 bases). CDR3 length: 15 amino acids. V lost 1 base to trimming and J lost 4 bases, with 11 bases between them. CDR1 is SGHDN and CDR2 is FVKESK in the germline V gene. The DNA for the CDR3 is TGTGCCAGCAGCCAAGTGGGGGGCGCAGGAAACACCATATATTTT. Translating it yields CASSQVGGAGNTIYF.

Remarks on this clone: Other DNA sequences in this specimen translate into the identical CDR3. The CDR3 bases are TGTGCCAGCAGCGTCGTACGGACAGATACGCAGTATTTT. Its translation is CASSVVRTDTQYF. V and J are TRBV9 and TRBJ2-3; D uncertain. CDR1 is SGDLS, CDR2 YYNGEE, per germline. The CDR3 totals 13 residues. Trimming removed 2 bases from V and 3 bases from J, with 7 bases in between.

The chain recombines TRBV28 with TRBJ1-4, with 9 bases matching TRBD1. CDR3 length equals 13 residues. V trimming: 8 bases; J trimming: 8 bases; junction bases outside the gene matches: 6. Germline V lookup: CDR1 MDHEN, CDR2 SYDVKM. CDR3 DNA: TGTGCCAGCTGTCGGGGACAGGGAGAAAAACTGTTTTTT. As protein: CASCRGQGEKLFF.

The chain is built from TRBV6-5 and TRBJ2-7; D not resolved. This CDR3 has 13 residues. Trimming left V 6 bases short and J 3 bases short, with 12 bases between. Germline V gene lookup returns CDR1 MNHEY and CDR2 SVGAGI. The CDR3 sequence is CASRLSLGYEQYF. The CDR3 DNA reads as TGTGCCAGCAGGTTATCGCTAGGCTACGAGCAGTACTTC.

This rearrangement joins TRBV5-6 to TRBJ2-7; no reliable D call. Trimming shortened V by 5 bases and J by 3 bases, and 12 bases separated the two germline ends. Germline V gives CDR1 SGHDT, CDR2 YYEEEE. This CDR3 spans 13 amino acids. CDR3 region: CASSSYGHYEQYF. The CDR3 bases are TGTGCCAGCAGTAGTTACGGGCACTACGAGCAGTACTTC.

This chain connects TRBV5-1 to TRBJ2-7; a weak D match, TRBD2 (5 bases). Trimming took 7 bases from V and 2 from J, leaving 19 bases between them. CDR1 and CDR2 from the germline V gene are SGHRS and YFSETQ. The CDR3 runs to 15 residues. The CDR3 sequence: CASRVSAGETYEQYF. CDR3 DNA: TGCGCCAGCCGCGTGTCGGCGGGTGAAACCTACGAGCAGTACTTC. The full variable domain, rest sourced from reference TRBV5-1 and TRBJ2-7, is KAGVTQTPRYLIKTRGQQVTLSCSPISGHRSVSWYQQTPGQGLQFLFEYFSETQRNKGNFPGRFSGRQFSNSRSEMNVSTLELGDSALYLCASRVSAGETYEQYFGPGTRLTVT.